This T cell receptor beta chain originates from a study of OX40 agonist ivuxolimab in advanced cancers. Overall study: Ivuxolimab was delivered to patients intravenously every 2 weeks at doses spanning 0.01 to 10 mg/kg. A diagnosis of hepatocellular carcinoma, melanoma, renal cell or head and neck cancer was present in dose-escalation patients.

About this clone itself: Antigen unknown.

Trimming shortened V by 6 bases and J by 7 bases, and 15 bases separated the two germline ends. Germline CDR1 is MDHEN and CDR2 is SYDVKM. CDR3 length: 13 amino acids. Notes on the study in general: Low normalized T-cell clonal expansion was additionally recorded for some nonresponders. Expanded peripheral T cells had an undetermined antigen specificity.

Libraries were prepared by immunoSEQ multiplex PCR; TCRdb keeps only in-frame clonotypes and omits some of them. The sample shows roughly 60,000 clones, 84% of them seen only once. The TCR comes from an adult with an advanced solid tumor such as melanoma, head and neck, liver or kidney cancer. Specimen: CD4+ or CD8+ T cells sorted from blood, collected in a trial of the OX40 agonist ivuxolimab. The chain couples TRBV28 to TRBJ1-1; perhaps TRBD1 as D (5 bases). CDR3 sequence: CASSGGTGIEAFF. In DNA, the CDR3 is TGTGCCAGCAGCGGGGGGACGGGGATTGAAGCTTTCTTT.